Following are 17 T cell receptor beta chains from one sample sequenced in a study of glioma-infiltrating T cells after dendritic cell vaccination. Using immunoSEQ multiplex PCR, the repertoire was profiled, and TCRdb retains in-frame clones only, with some absent. This table has some 70,000 clones, approximately 80% appearing once. Sequenced here: blood, sampled before dendritic cell vaccination. These receptors all come from a human donor with glioblastoma.

This clone showed up just once. The rearrangement joins TRBV2 to TRBJ1-6; D unclear. This CDR3 comprises 14 residues. The germline V gene encodes CDR1 SNHLY and CDR2 FYNNEI. V lost 6 bases and J 0 bases, leaving 6 bases between the germline ends. CDR3 residues: CASRPSSYNSPLHF. The CDR3 DNA follows: TGTGCCAGCAGGCCGAGCTCCTATAATTCACCCCTCCACTTT.

The chain couples TRBV6-5 to TRBJ2-1; D uncertain. The CDR3 totals 13 residues. The germline CDR1 and CDR2 sequences are MNHEY and SVGAGI. Between the trimmed V and J ends, which lost 1 base and 7 bases, there was a span of 8 bases. The CDR3 coding sequence is TGTGCCAGCAGTTACTATCGAGGAAATGAGCAGTTCTTC. Translation gives CASSYYRGNEQFF.

This clone was found a few times. The CDR3 is CASSGLTVNTEAFF. The CDR3 nucleotides read TGTGCCAGCAGCGGACTGACAGTGAACACTGAAGCTTTCTTT. V and J are TRBV9 and TRBJ1-1, with D perhaps matching TRBD1 (5 bases). Germline lookup yields CDR1 SGDLS and CDR2 YYNGEE. CDR3 length equals 14 residues. V lost 3 bases, J lost 0 bases, and 9 bases lay in between.

CDR3 loop: CASSPGRNRGAGTEAFF. For the CDR3, the DNA is TGTGCCAGCAGTCCCGGACGAAACAGGGGGGCGGGGACTGAAGCTTTCTTT. The chain is built from TRBV2 and TRBJ1-1; 8 nucleotides line up with TRBD1. This CDR3 spans 17 amino acids. Germline loops: CDR1 SNHLY, CDR2 FYNNEI. Trimming removed 5 bases from V and 5 bases from J; junction bases left unmatched: 16.

Regarding this clone: A read error may account for a junction end that differs from germline. Other DNA sequences within the sample encode an identical CDR3. The chain couples TRBV19 to TRBJ1-5, with TRBD1 as a possible D gene (6 bases). Per the germline V gene, CDR1 is LNHDA and CDR2 is SQIVND (reference sequence). This CDR3 contains 13 residues. DNA for the CDR3: TGTGCAACAGGGTGGCGGCGCAATCAACCCCAGCATTTT. Amino acid sequence: CATGWRRNQPQHF. The variable domain in full, completed from reference TRBV19 and TRBJ1-5, reads DGGITQSPKYLFRKEGQNVTLSCEQNLNHDAMYWYRQDPGQGLRLIYYSQIVNDFQKGDIAEGYSVSREKKESFPLTVTSAQKNPTAFYLCATGWRRNQPQHFGDGTRLSIL.

This clone has a handful of counts. This chain connects TRBV6-6 to TRBJ2-7, with D possibly TRBD1 on 5 matching bases. Trimming took 0 bases from V and 3 from J, leaving 9 bases between them. Germline CDR1 MNHNY, CDR2 SVGAGI (reference sequence). This CDR3 comprises 14 residues. The CDR3 is CASSYSQGLYEQYF. DNA of the CDR3: TGTGCCAGCAGTTACTCGCAGGGTCTCTACGAGCAGTACTTC.

The chain is built from TRBV7-8 and TRBJ1-5; D might be TRBD1 (6 bases). Germline values: CDR1 SGHVS, CDR2 FQNEAQ. V lost 0 bases and J 0 bases, leaving 12 bases between the germline ends. The CDR3 is 17 amino acids. CDR3 residues: CASSLAGQRHSNQPQHF. The CDR3 coding sequence is TGTGCCAGCAGCTTAGCCGGACAGAGACATAGCAATCAGCCCCAGCATTTT. The full variable domain, with the rest looked up from reference TRBV7-8 and TRBJ1-5, is GAGVSQSPRYKVAKRGQDVALRCDPISGHVSLFWYQQALGQGPEFLTYFQNEAQLDKSGLPSDRFFAERPEGSVSTLKIQRTQQEDSAVYLCASSLAGQRHSNQPQHFGDGTRLSIL.

The chain is built from TRBV7-2 and TRBJ1-2, with D uncertain. The CDR3 contains 14 residues. CDR1 and CDR2 (germline): SGHTA, FQGNSA. Trimming shortened V by 4 bases and J by 0 bases, and 9 bases separated the two germline ends. This chain's CDR3 is CASSSYPTNYGYTF. CDR3 in DNA: TGTGCCAGCAGCTCCTATCCGACTAACTATGGCTACACCTTC.

The chain combines TRBV29-1 with TRBJ1-1; possibly TRBD1 for D (6 bases). The length of the CDR3 is 13 residues. Germline CDR1 and CDR2: SQVTM and ANQGSEA. Deletions cut 4 bases from V and 0 bases from J, with 9 bases between. The CDR3 is CSVGQALNTEAFF. The CDR3 DNA sequence: TGCAGCGTTGGACAGGCACTGAACACTGAAGCTTTCTTT.

This sequence joins TRBV6-5 and TRBJ2-2; 10 bases fit TRBD1. This CDR3 is 15 amino acids long. V dropped 5 bases and J dropped 7; count of bases not matched to a gene: 7. The V gene's germline CDR1 is MNHEY and CDR2 SVGAGI. The CDR3: CASSTRQGAGGELFF. CDR3 DNA sequence: TGTGCCAGCAGTACCCGACAGGGGGCTGGCGGGGAGCTGTTTTTT.

The chain carries TRBV2 and TRBJ2-5; 7 positions match TRBD1. Judging by the DNA end, TRBJ2-7 fits better; the J call may be wrong. The CDR3 contains 14 residues. Germline V gene data show CDR1 as SNHLY and CDR2 as FYNNEI. The CDR3 loop is CASSDIGGEGEQYF. CDR3 nucleotides: TGTGCCAGCAGTGATATAGGGGGCGAGGGCGAGCAGTACTTC.

This clone was seen more than once but under ten times. The V call is TRBV19, the J call TRBJ1-1; D may be TRBD1 (5 bases). Per the germline V gene, CDR1 is LNHDA and CDR2 is SQIVND (reference sequence). The V end was cut by 6 bases, the J end by 3 bases, with 8 bases between. The CDR3 is 12 residues long. The CDR3 DNA sequence: TGTGCCAGTAGAACCAGGGACACTGAAGCTTTCTTT. It codes for CASRTRDTEAFF.

The J gene is TRBJ1-6, the V gene TRBV19, with TRBD1 matching over 8 bases. The CDR3 contains 16 residues. Losses at the gene ends were 9 bases for V and 0 bases for J; bases not matched to a gene: 7. CDR1 is LNHDA and CDR2 is SQIVND in the germline V gene (reference sequence). DNA for the CDR3: TGTGCCAGCTGCGACAGGGGCCTCTCCTATAATTCACCCCTCCACTTT. It translates to CASCDRGLSYNSPLHF.

J is TRBJ1-3 and V is TRBV5-5; 8 bases map to TRBD1. Losses at the gene ends were 4 bases for V and 3 bases for J; bases not matched to a gene: 9. Germline V gene data show CDR1 as SGHKS and CDR2 as YYEKEE (reference sequence). The CDR3 is 16 residues long. The CDR3 DNA is TGTGCCAGCAGCCCCTGGGACAGGCTACGTGGAAACACCATATATTTT. Encoded protein: CASSPWDRLRGNTIYF.

Only one count was recorded for this clone. The chain couples TRBV5-6 to TRBJ1-6, with 7 positions matching TRBD1. Germline V gene lookup returns CDR1 SGHDT and CDR2 YYEEEE. Trimming at V came to 4 bases and at J to 9 bases, leaving 7 bases not matched to a gene. This CDR3 contains 14 residues. The CDR3 bases are TGTGCCAGCAGCATAAGACAGGGTAGTTCACCCCTCCACTTT. Its translation: CASSIRQGSSPLHF.

J is TRBJ2-3 and V is TRBV6-1, with unresolved D. Germline CDR1 is MNHNS and CDR2 is SASEGT. Trimming cost V 2 bases and J 5 bases, with 17 bases left between them. This CDR3 has 16 amino acids. The CDR3 region has the DNA TGTGCCAGCAGTGAACAGGTCAGGTCAAGAAGAGATACGCAGTATTTT. Protein: CASSEQVRSRRDTQYF.

The chain recombines TRBV25-1 with TRBJ2-5; D is possibly TRBD2 (7 bases). The CDR3 is 13 amino acids. The germline V gene encodes CDR1 MGHDK and CDR2 SYGVNS. V lost 1 base and J 5 bases, leaving 8 bases between the germline ends. CDR3 in amino acids: CASSEWGGETQYF. The CDR3 nucleotides read TGTGCCAGCAGTGAATGGGGGGGCGAGACCCAGTACTTC.